The rows below give T cell receptor beta chains drawn from one sample of a study of Ad26.COV2.S vaccination and SARS-CoV-2 variants. Sequencing used immunoSEQ multiplex PCR; TCRdb keeps in-frame clones, though not all of them. In the table there are under 150,000 clones, 75% to 90% of which are singletons. The sample was peripheral blood, taken after recovery from COVID-19. These receptors all stem from a human donor who had recovered from COVID-19. The conserved cysteine and the conserved F or W are not part of the CDR3 here. Fields, in order: J gene, V gene, CDR3 protein.

j_gene: TRBJ2-7
v_gene: TRBV19
CDR3aa: ASDPGQGFEQY

j_gene: TRBJ2-7
v_gene: TRBV29-1
CDR3aa: SVGQDNSYEQY

j_gene: TRBJ1-6
v_gene: TRBV19
CDR3aa: ASSGLTSYNSPLH

j_gene: TRBJ2-5
v_gene: TRBV7-9
CDR3aa: ASSLAGRQETQY

j_gene: TRBJ2-7
v_gene: TRBV19
CDR3aa: ASPFSGTLYEQY

j_gene: TRBJ1-5
v_gene: TRBV5-8
CDR3aa: ASRVRINSNQPQH

j_gene: TRBJ1-5
v_gene: TRBV11-2
CDR3aa: ASSLGDRPFQPQH

j_gene: TRBJ2-7
v_gene: TRBV18
CDR3aa: ASSQPAAADEQY

j_gene: TRBJ2-7
v_gene: TRBV5-1
CDR3aa: ASSSHRSSYEQY

j_gene: TRBJ2-7
v_gene: TRBV19
CDR3aa: ASSLEGGISYEQY

j_gene: TRBJ2-5
v_gene: TRBV24-1
CDR3aa: ATSDQDTEKETQY

j_gene: TRBJ2-1
v_gene: TRBV11-3
CDR3aa: ASSGNRGSLKNEQF

j_gene: TRBJ1-1
v_gene: TRBV9
CDR3aa: ASSVALNTEAF

j_gene: TRBJ1-6
v_gene: TRBV2
CDR3aa: ASIRTTGTLH

j_gene: TRBJ2-7
v_gene: TRBV7-9
CDR3aa: ASSAPGHTSYEQY

j_gene: TRBJ1-6
v_gene: TRBV4-3
CDR3aa: ASSQGTTYNSPLH

j_gene: TRBJ1-5
v_gene: TRBV30
CDR3aa: AWSASPLSNQPQH

j_gene: TRBJ1-1
v_gene: TRBV7-9
CDR3aa: ASSLNIGPTEAF

j_gene: TRBJ1-1
v_gene: TRBV6-1
CDR3aa: ASSEFQGEAF

j_gene: TRBJ2-2
v_gene: TRBV11-2
CDR3aa: ASSLHRETGELF

j_gene: TRBJ2-3
v_gene: TRBV7-2
CDR3aa: ASSLGSSDTQY

j_gene: TRBJ1-6
v_gene: TRBV30
CDR3aa: AWSVFARVGSPLH

j_gene: TRBJ2-2
v_gene: TRBV7-2
CDR3aa: ASSWTGRTGELF

j_gene: TRBJ2-7
v_gene: TRBV12-3/TRBV12-4
CDR3aa: ASSLRGEQY

j_gene: TRBJ2-2
v_gene: TRBV6-5
CDR3aa: ASSRQGANTGELF

j_gene: TRBJ1-5
v_gene: TRBV6-2/TRBV6-3
CDR3aa: ASSWFENQPQH

j_gene: TRBJ2-1
v_gene: TRBV5-1
CDR3aa: ASSFWHYSYNEQF

j_gene: TRBJ2-5
v_gene: TRBV10-1
CDR3aa: ASSEFIQRETQY

j_gene: TRBJ2-2
v_gene: TRBV5-5
CDR3aa: ASLQGPNTGELF

j_gene: TRBJ1-5
v_gene: TRBV7-2
CDR3aa: ASSLWQGPNQPQH

j_gene: TRBJ2-7
v_gene: TRBV3-1/TRBV3-2
CDR3aa: ASSPQNRPSYEQY

j_gene: TRBJ1-6
v_gene: TRBV7-2
CDR3aa: ASSLAEYQRSPLH

j_gene: TRBJ1-3
v_gene: TRBV28
CDR3aa: ASSFRGSGNTIY

j_gene: TRBJ2-2
v_gene: TRBV11-3
CDR3aa: ASSLGTGGTGELF

j_gene: TRBJ2-7
v_gene: TRBV6-5
CDR3aa: ASSPGQGEYEQY

j_gene: TRBJ2-5
v_gene: TRBV5-6
CDR3aa: ASSLALAGGPVGETQY

j_gene: TRBJ1-5
v_gene: TRBV12-3/TRBV12-4
CDR3aa: ASIRGFGQPQH

j_gene: TRBJ1-2
v_gene: TRBV6-4
CDR3aa: ASSQGNNYGYT

j_gene: TRBJ2-1
v_gene: TRBV5-4
CDR3aa: ASSLETSSAYNEQF

j_gene: TRBJ2-5
v_gene: TRBV5-1
CDR3aa: ASSLGTGVRETQY

j_gene: TRBJ2-1
v_gene: TRBV7-6
CDR3aa: ASSSGPISYNEQF

j_gene: TRBJ1-6
v_gene: TRBV6-6
CDR3aa: ASSQTGVGSYNSPLH

j_gene: TRBJ1-2
v_gene: TRBV5-5
CDR3aa: ASSWTGGEGQSYT

j_gene: TRBJ2-5
v_gene: TRBV6-5
CDR3aa: ASSYQTGHETQY

j_gene: TRBJ1-1
v_gene: TRBV5-1
CDR3aa: ASSLQENTEAF

j_gene: TRBJ2-2
v_gene: TRBV27
CDR3aa: ASSSQLRQRNTGELF

j_gene: TRBJ2-1
v_gene: TRBV7-9
CDR3aa: ASSLTPQVHEQF

j_gene: TRBJ2-5
v_gene: TRBV21-1
CDR3aa: ASSKSKGNPGGETQY

j_gene: TRBJ1-5
v_gene: TRBV27
CDR3aa: ASSTQGVNQPQH

j_gene: TRBJ2-7
v_gene: TRBV6-5
CDR3aa: ASSWGQGGNEQY

j_gene: TRBJ1-1
v_gene: TRBV6-5
CDR3aa: ASSSTRSARGF

j_gene: TRBJ1-2
v_gene: TRBV5-1
CDR3aa: ASSPAGQTLLYGYT

j_gene: TRBJ1-6
v_gene: TRBV3-1/TRBV3-2
CDR3aa: ASSQEFDGYSPLH

j_gene: TRBJ2-2
v_gene: TRBV7-9
CDR3aa: ASSPDGLTGELF

j_gene: TRBJ2-1
v_gene: TRBV12-3/TRBV12-4
CDR3aa: ASSLTLGGKF

j_gene: TRBJ1-1
v_gene: TRBV7-2
CDR3aa: ASSSDRVGAF

j_gene: TRBJ1-1
v_gene: TRBV19
CDR3aa: ASNIGRQDNTEAF

j_gene: TRBJ1-5
v_gene: TRBV2
CDR3aa: ASSAFGTEYQPQH